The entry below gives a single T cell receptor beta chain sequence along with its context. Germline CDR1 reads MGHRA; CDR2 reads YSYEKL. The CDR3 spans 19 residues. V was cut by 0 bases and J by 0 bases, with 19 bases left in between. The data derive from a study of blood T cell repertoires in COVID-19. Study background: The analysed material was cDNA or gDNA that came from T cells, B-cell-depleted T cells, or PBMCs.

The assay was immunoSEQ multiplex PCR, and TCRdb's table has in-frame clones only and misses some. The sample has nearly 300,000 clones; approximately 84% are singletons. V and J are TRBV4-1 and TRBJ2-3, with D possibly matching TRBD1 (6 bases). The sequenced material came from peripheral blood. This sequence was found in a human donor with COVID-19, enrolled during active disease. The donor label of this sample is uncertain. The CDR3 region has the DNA TGCGCCAGCAGCCAAGATTATCGATTGGGGCAGGGGAGCACAGATACGCAGTATTTT. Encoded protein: CASSQDYRLGQGSTDTQYF.